Sequencing of this T cell receptor beta chain was carried out in a study of T cells expressing NK-cell markers. About the research overall: With respect to HCMV, seven of the eight sequenced donors were seropositive, and one was seronegative.

Germline CDR1 MGHRA, CDR2 YSYEKL. CDR3 size: 15 residues. TCRdb reanalyzed the 5' RACE reads and collapses them to one entry per CDR3 protein, without DNA. The sample table sets out 300,000 to 500,000 distinct CDR3 sequences. General study results and limits: HCMV specificity of expanded NKG2C+ T cell clones remained unclear.

In regard to this clonotype: Its target is not known.

The chain employs TRBV4-1 and TRBJ2-1; with no DNA, the TCRdb D assignment of TRBD2 cannot be verified. This receptor was obtained from a woman between 50 and 59 years old in good health. The material sequenced was blood T cells: a sorted CD56 or NKG2C T cell subset, CD4+ or CD8+ T cells, or bulk PBMC T cells (not recorded which). CDR3 sequence reads: CASSHQRDPNNEQFF.